The 16 T cell receptor beta chains below were found in one sample sequenced in a study of blood T cell repertoires in COVID-19. Libraries were prepared by immunoSEQ multiplex PCR; TCRdb keeps only in-frame clonotypes and omits some of them. The data contain more than 250,000 clones, over 75% of them singletons. The sequenced material came from peripheral blood. All receptors come from a human donor in a cohort sampled during active COVID-19.

The chain is built from TRBV6-5 and TRBJ1-2; no firm D call. V gave up 4 bases and J gave up 3 bases, with 6 bases separating them. CDR1 is MNHEY and CDR2 is SVGAGI in the germline V gene. The CDR3 is 12 amino acids. In nucleotides, the CDR3 is TGTGCCAGCAGTTGGACTGACTATGGCTACACCTTC. This codes for CASSWTDYGYTF.

The chain has TRBV7-9 and TRBJ2-2; perhaps TRBD1 as D (6 bases). The CDR3 runs 17 residues. Trimming took 1 base from V and 5 from J, leaving 17 bases between them. Germline values: CDR1 SEHNR, CDR2 FQNEAQ (reference sequence). Here the CDR3 DNA reads TGTGCCAGCAGCTTAGTAAGAGGACAGTTGGAAACCGGGGAGCTGTTTTTT. Its protein is CASSLVRGQLETGELFF.

The genes are TRBV5-6 and TRBJ2-5; TRBD2 matches at 9 bases. Germline V gives CDR1 SGHDT, CDR2 YYEEEE. Unmatched junction bases numbered 8, after V lost 6 bases and J lost 2 bases. The CDR3 contains 15 residues. The CDR3 DNA is TGTGCCAGCATCCTAGCGGGGACTATACAAGAGACCCAGTACTTC. Protein: CASILAGTIQETQYF.

The rearrangement joins TRBV5-1 to TRBJ1-2; D gene unclear. CDR3 length equals 13 residues. V was pared by 0 bases and J by 6 bases, with 9 bases between. CDR1 and CDR2 (germline): SGHRS, YFSETQ. The DNA of the CDR3 is TGCGCCAGCAGCTTGGCTATCTCGGATGGCTACACCTTC. Protein product: CASSLAISDGYTF.

This clone appeared a single time. This chain joins TRBV27 and TRBJ1-4, with TRBD1 as a possible D gene (6 bases). This CDR3 has 15 amino acids. V lost 0 bases to trimming and J lost 5 bases, with 10 bases between them. CDR1 MNHEY and CDR2 SMNVEV come from the germline V gene (reference sequence). CDR3: CASSLSTGGNEKLFF. DNA of the CDR3: TGTGCCAGCAGTTTATCGACGGGGGGCAATGAAAAACTGTTTTTT.

This chain joins TRBV2 and TRBJ1-3, with D possibly matching TRBD1 (5 bases). CDR1 SNHLY and CDR2 FYNNEI come from the germline V gene. V lost 5 bases, J lost 8 bases, and 16 bases lay in between. The CDR3 has 14 amino acids. CDR3 loop: CASSKGAWRDTIYF. CDR3 DNA sequence: TGTGCCAGCAGTAAAGGGGCCTGGAGGGACACCATATATTTT.

The chain employs TRBV2 and TRBJ2-3; the match to TRBD2 covers 10 bases. This CDR3 has 15 amino acids. Losses at the gene ends were 8 bases for V and 3 bases for J; bases not matched to a gene: 8. Per the germline V gene, CDR1 is SNHLY and CDR2 is FYNNEI. CDR3 nucleotides: TGTGCCAGCGAGCGGGGGGGCCGAAGTACAGATACGCAGTATTTT. Translation: CASERGGRSTDTQYF.

The genes are TRBV7-9 and TRBJ2-7; 11 bases fit TRBD2. There are 15 residues in the CDR3. Per germline, CDR1 SEHNR and CDR2 FQNEAQ (reference sequence). The junction had 10 bases not matched to a gene; V was cut back by 5 bases and J by 7 bases. This CDR3 is CASSPPGTSGREQYF. CDR3 coding DNA: TGTGCCAGCAGCCCCCCCGGGACTAGCGGCCGGGAGCAGTACTTC. The entire variable domain, with the rest obtained from reference TRBV7-9 and TRBJ2-7, is as follows: DTGVSQNPRHKITKRGQNVTFRCDPISEHNRLYWYRQTLGQGPEFLTYFQNEAQLEKSRLLSDRFSAERPKGSFSTLEIQRTEQGDSAMYLCASSPPGTSGREQYFGPGTRLTVT.

This clone was recorded once. The chain is built from TRBV7-9 and TRBJ2-7; no reliable D call. CDR1 and CDR2 (germline): SEHNR, FQNEAQ (reference sequence). This CDR3 has 12 amino acids. The V gene lost 5 bases and the J gene lost 3 bases, with 8 bases spanning the gap. CDR3 bases: TGTGCCAGCAGCACACACAGCTACGAGCAGTACTTC. It specifies CASSTHSYEQYF.

The rearrangement links TRBV14 to TRBJ2-1; D is possibly TRBD2 (5 bases). There are 13 residues in the CDR3. Trimming took off 1 base at V and 5 bases at J, with 6 bases between the two ends. Germline V gives CDR1 SGHDN, CDR2 FVKESK. The CDR3 region has the DNA TGTGCCAGCAGCCAAGGAGGGAACAATGAGCAGTTCTTC. It yields the protein CASSQGGNNEQFF.

This chain connects TRBV4-2 to TRBJ2-1; 9 nucleotides match TRBD2. Looked up from germline, CDR1 is LGHNA and CDR2 is YNFKEQ. CDR3 length: 14 amino acids. V shed 0 bases, J shed 14 bases, and the junction held 8 bases outside the gene matches. CDR3 loop: CASSQDRLAGSKFF. The CDR3 DNA sequence: TGTGCCAGCAGCCAAGATAGGCTAGCGGGGAGCAAGTTCTTC.

This clone has only a few counts. The chain links TRBV10-3 to TRBJ2-7; TRBD1 is a possible D gene (6 bases). The CDR3 extends over 15 amino acids. The V end lost 5 bases, the J end lost 0 bases, and 14 bases lay between the germline ends. Germline-derived CDR1 and CDR2 are ENHRY and SYGVKD. The CDR3 here is CAISPRQVSSYEQYF. The DNA for the CDR3 is TGTGCCATCAGTCCGAGACAGGTGAGCTCCTACGAGCAGTACTTC.

The CDR3 is CSVPTRDTEAFF. The CDR3 DNA is TGCAGCGTTCCGACCAGGGATACTGAAGCTTTCTTT. This chain links TRBV29-1 with TRBJ1-1; possible D gene TRBD1, 5 bases. V was cut by 5 bases and J by 5 bases, with 12 bases left in between. In germline, CDR1 is SQVTM, CDR2 ANQGSEA. The CDR3 sequence is 12 residues long.

The chain employs TRBV7-2 and TRBJ2-3; D gene uncertain. The germline V gene encodes CDR1 SGHTA and CDR2 FQGNSA. Trimming pared 5 bases from V and 1 base from J, leaving 10 bases between. This CDR3 has 14 residues. CDR3 coding DNA: TGTGCCAGCAGCCCCAGCGTCGGCACAGATACGCAGTATTTT. The encoded protein is CASSPSVGTDTQYF.

The chain has TRBV5-4 and TRBJ2-2; 7 positions match TRBD1. J lost 5 bases, V lost 0 bases, and 4 bases had no gene match. CDR1 and CDR2 from the germline V gene are SGHNT and YYREEE (reference sequence). The CDR3 loop spans 15 amino acids. The CDR3 is CASSLDRGNTGELFF. CDR3 nucleotides: TGTGCCAGCAGCTTGGACAGGGGCAATACCGGGGAGCTGTTTTTT.

The chain combines TRBV4-2 with TRBJ1-1; D perhaps matches TRBD1 (6 bases). The CDR3 consists of 19 residues. Germline-derived CDR1 and CDR2 are LGHNA and YNFKEQ. Trimming stripped 2 bases from V and 10 bases from J, with 32 bases between. The CDR3 nucleotides read TGTGCCAGCAGCCAACGCGTCCTGATGAACAGGGTTTCACGCCTTCGAGCTTTCTTT. This encodes CASSQRVLMNRVSRLRAFF.